The 29 T cell receptor beta chains presented below share a single source sample, sequenced in a study of shared clonotypes between healthy human individuals. Assay: immunoSEQ multiplex PCR; the TCRdb copy retains only in-frame clones and omits some. Of roughly 1 million clones detected, 70% to 80% appear once; the ten largest clones hold more than 0.45%. The specimen was memory CD4+ T cells from PBMCs. Noted subset: CD45RA-negative fraction. The receptors come from a man between 18 and 35 years old in good health. Some clones in this sample may be carry-over from other donors' samples.

A few counts support this clone. This CDR3 reads CASSFQSGTKFNEQFF. CDR3 DNA sequence: TGTGCCAGCAGCTTCCAGAGCGGGACTAAATTCAATGAGCAGTTCTTC. The chain has TRBV7-8 and TRBJ2-1; 7 bases agree with TRBD2. The CDR3 runs 16 residues. The J segment lost 6 bases and the V segment lost 3 bases, leaving 11 bases of the junction unmatched. In germline, CDR1 is SGHVS, CDR2 FQNEAQ.

The count of this clone is one. V is TRBV5-4 and J is TRBJ2-3; D assignment may be TRBD1 or TRBD2 (5 bases each). CDR3 length equals 15 residues. The germline V and J ends were trimmed by 3 bases and 0 bases, with 11 bases remaining between them. Germline V CDR1 and CDR2: SGHNT, YYREEE (reference sequence). The CDR3 nucleotides read TGTGCCAGCAGCTGGGGCGGCGGGAGCACAGATACGCAGTATTTT. It specifies CASSWGGGSTDTQYF.

This chain links TRBV2 with TRBJ2-4; 9 nucleotides align to TRBD1. This CDR3 has 14 amino acids. V lost 8 bases to trimming and J lost 1 base; unmatched junction nucleotides: 3. Per germline, CDR1 SNHLY and CDR2 FYNNEI. This chain's CDR3 is CASGQGQAKNIQYF. CDR3 nucleotides: TGTGCCAGCGGACAGGGGCAGGCCAAAAACATTCAGTACTTC.

This clone turned up a few times. A much more abundant neighbour one base away suggests this may be a read error. V usage is TRBV7-2 and J usage is TRBJ2-7, with 10 bases aligning to TRBD2. The CDR3 has 14 amino acids. Germline trimming cut 2 bases from V and 3 bases from J; bases unmatched to any gene: 1. The V gene's germline CDR1 is SGHTA and CDR2 FQGNSA. In nucleotides, the CDR3 is TGTGCCAGCAGCTTAAGGACTAGCGGCTACGAGCAGTACTTC. Amino acid sequence: CASSLRTSGYEQYF.

This clone was seen only a few times. This sample includes further DNA sequences coding for the same CDR3. The chain carries TRBV4-1 and TRBJ1-2; tentatively, D is TRBD1 (5 bases). The V and J ends lost 4 bases and 0 bases respectively, with 12 bases between them. The V gene's germline CDR1 is MGHRA and CDR2 YSYEKL. The CDR3 totals 15 residues. The CDR3 DNA is TGCGCCAGCAGCCCTCAGGGCCAAGCTAACTATGGCTACACCTTC. Amino acids: CASSPQGQANYGYTF.

Remarks on this clone: This sample also contains other DNA sequences that code for the same CDR3. The chain couples TRBV10-3 to TRBJ1-5; a weak D match, TRBD1 (5 bases). Per germline, CDR1 ENHRY and CDR2 SYGVKD. V was cut by 0 bases and J by 5 bases, with 5 bases left in between. The CDR3 runs 13 residues. The CDR3 region has the DNA TGTGCCATCAGTGAGTCCAGGGATCAGCCCCAGCATTTT. Translation: CAISESRDQPQHF.

The chain combines TRBV5-4 with TRBJ2-7; 7 nucleotides align to TRBD2. The CDR3 consists of 15 residues. Trimming took 4 bases from V and 4 from J; bases not matched to a gene: 11. Per the germline V gene, CDR1 is SGHNT and CDR2 is YYREEE (reference sequence). In DNA form, the CDR3 reads TGTGCCAGCAGCCTGGCGCAGCGGGGACGGTACGAGCAGTACTTC. It codes for CASSLAQRGRYEQYF.

Here the CDR3 DNA reads TGTGCCAGCAGTTCTTCCCGCTCGGCATCTAAAGCTTTCTTT. Translation: CASSSSRSASKAFF. The chain employs TRBV28 and TRBJ1-1; D gene unclear. V lost 4 bases and J lost 9, with 18 bases in between. Germline V gene lookup returns CDR1 MDHEN and CDR2 SYDVKM. The CDR3 contains 14 residues.

The CDR3 reads CSASPADTQYF. Written as DNA, the CDR3 is TGCAGTGCTAGCCCGGCAGATACGCAGTATTTT. V gene TRBV20-1 combines with J gene TRBJ2-3; D gene uncertain. The germline V gene has CDR1 DFQATT and CDR2 SNEGSKA (reference sequence). This CDR3 contains 11 residues. V was pared by 3 bases and J by 4 bases, with 5 bases between.

In the case of this clone: The same CDR3 can be traced to other DNA sequences in this sample. In DNA, the CDR3 is TGTGCCAGCAGTTCCAGCCGCAATCAGCCCCAGCATTTT. Protein: CASSSSRNQPQHF. The gene calls are TRBV2 and TRBJ1-5; D is unresolved. The ends were cut back, 5 bases at V and 2 bases at J, with 7 bases in the middle. The CDR3 is made up of 13 amino acids. Germline-derived CDR1 and CDR2 are SNHLY and FYNNEI.

This clone was recorded once. The rearrangement joins TRBV5-4 to TRBJ1-4; weak D call: TRBD1 (5 bases). The V end lost 5 bases, the J end lost 8 bases, and 19 bases lay between the germline ends. Germline V gene sequence: CDR1 SGHNT, CDR2 YYREEE (reference sequence). The CDR3 spans 15 residues. CDR3 sequence reads: CASSFQGEDVEKLFF. CDR3 coding DNA: TGTGCCAGCAGTTTCCAAGGGGAGGATGTCGAAAAACTGTTTTTT.

The CDR3 is CASRAGTSGTGELFF. The DNA of the CDR3 is TGCGCCAGCAGAGCTGGGACTAGCGGGACCGGGGAGCTGTTTTTT. This chain connects TRBV5-1 to TRBJ2-2; 12 positions agree with TRBD2. Germline lookup yields CDR1 SGHRS and CDR2 YFSETQ. V shed 5 bases, J shed 5 bases, and the junction held 4 bases outside the gene matches. The CDR3 spans 15 residues.

This clone has only one observation. CDR3 in amino acids: CASSFVGTADNEQFF. In DNA, the CDR3 is TGTGCCAGCAGTTTTGTGGGGACAGCCGACAATGAGCAGTTCTTC. The V call is TRBV28, the J call TRBJ2-1; 7 bases match TRBD1. Looked up from germline, CDR1 is MDHEN and CDR2 is SYDVKM. The CDR3 runs to 15 residues. V was clipped by 3 bases and J by 5 bases; unmatched bases: 7.

The chain links TRBV30 to TRBJ2-1; no firm D call. This CDR3 comprises 11 residues. With 1 base removed from V and 8 bases from J, the gap between germline ends came to 6 bases. In germline, CDR1 is GTSNPN, CDR2 SVGIG (reference sequence). Here the CDR3 reads CAWSGVHEQFF. The CDR3 DNA is TGTGCCTGGAGTGGAGTGCATGAGCAGTTCTTC.

The rearrangement links TRBV9 to TRBJ2-7; 8 bases line up with TRBD1. V lost 0 bases, J lost 3 bases, and 11 bases stayed unmatched. The CDR3 extends over 17 amino acids. CDR1 and CDR2 (germline): SGDLS, YYNGEE. CDR3 sequence (DNA): TGTGCCAGCAGCGTAGAGGGTGTAGGGACAGGACGCTACGAGCAGTACTTC. It codes for CASSVEGVGTGRYEQYF.

V and J are TRBV7-9 and TRBJ2-1; 9 nucleotides align to TRBD2. V was clipped by 2 bases and J by 3 bases; unmatched bases: 11. The CDR3 runs to 18 residues. Germline values: CDR1 SEHNR, CDR2 FQNEAQ (reference sequence). CDR3 DNA: TGTGCCAGCAGCTTATTGGGGCGGGAGGGCCGGAACTACAATGAGCAGTTCTTC. Translation gives CASSLLGREGRNYNEQFF.

This chain uses TRBV28 with TRBJ2-3; tentative D call: TRBD2 (5 bases). The CDR3 is 14 residues long. V lost 3 bases to trimming and J lost 6 bases, with 13 bases between them. Germline values: CDR1 MDHEN, CDR2 SYDVKM. The CDR3 region is CASSFRSGLDTQYF. Here the CDR3 DNA reads TGTGCCAGCAGTTTCCGTTCCGGACTTGATACGCAGTATTTT.

Here the CDR3 reads CASNRVEIDTQYF. CDR3 DNA: TGTGCCAGCAACAGGGTTGAGATAGATACGCAGTATTTT. The chain couples TRBV2 to TRBJ2-3; D may be TRBD1 (6 bases). The V end was cut by 7 bases, the J end by 5 bases, with 13 bases between. The CDR3 is 13 residues long. Germline CDR1 is SNHLY and CDR2 is FYNNEI.

The chain links TRBV27 to TRBJ2-3; 14 nucleotides match TRBD2. Unmatched junction bases numbered 5, after V lost 6 bases and J lost 3 bases. Germline CDR1 is MNHEY and CDR2 is SMNVEV (reference sequence). There are 16 residues in the CDR3. CDR3 sequence reads: CASRDRTSGRTDTQYF. In nucleotides, the CDR3 is TGTGCCAGCAGGGACCGGACTAGCGGGAGGACAGATACGCAGTATTTT.

The rearrangement joins TRBV7-2 to TRBJ2-7; D possibly corresponds to TRBD2 (7 bases). The germline V gene has CDR1 SGHTA and CDR2 FQGNSA. The CDR3 is 16 amino acids. Between the trimmed V and J ends, which lost 5 bases and 5 bases, there was a span of 22 bases. The CDR3 reads CASSRKGGELLNEQYF. CDR3 sequence (DNA): TGTGCCAGCAGCCGTAAGGGGGGGGAACTTTTGAACGAGCAGTACTTC.

The gene calls are TRBV28 and TRBJ2-7; the match to TRBD1 covers 9 bases. The germline CDR1 and CDR2 sequences are MDHEN and SYDVKM. The CDR3 has 14 amino acids. V was pared by 6 bases and J by 3 bases, with 6 bases of the junction left unmatched. The CDR3 sequence is CASRPGQGVYEQYF. For the CDR3, the DNA is TGTGCCAGCAGGCCGGGACAGGGAGTCTACGAGCAGTACTTC.

With respect to this clone: The same CDR3 is also encoded by other DNA sequences in this sample. The rearrangement joins TRBV6-1 to TRBJ2-1; 7 bases agree with TRBD1. The CDR3 is 14 amino acids. V was pared by 6 bases and J by 0 bases, with 2 bases of the junction left unmatched. Germline V gene lookup returns CDR1 MNHNS and CDR2 SASEGT. The CDR3 region is CASSNRGSYNEQFF. DNA for the CDR3: TGTGCCAGCAGCAACAGGGGCTCCTACAATGAGCAGTTCTTC.

This clone was picked up a small number of times. The chain uses TRBV30 and TRBJ1-6; D might be TRBD1 (6 bases). The CDR3 totals 16 residues. From germline, CDR1 is GTSNPN and CDR2 SVGIG (reference sequence). V lost 8 bases and J lost 7, with 24 bases in between. The CDR3 sequence: CAIKDDTGFRNSPLHF. DNA for the CDR3: TGTGCCATTAAAGATGACACAGGGTTCAGGAATTCACCCCTCCACTTT.

This chain joins TRBV28 and TRBJ2-5; 7 bases are shared with TRBD1. The tail of the sequence fits TRBJ2-7 better, so the J call may be wrong. Per the germline V gene, CDR1 is MDHEN and CDR2 is SYDVKM. The CDR3 contains 14 residues. The CDR3 reads CASSSPGQKNEQYF. The CDR3 region has the DNA TGTGCCAGCAGTTCCCCGGGACAGAAGAACGAGCAGTACTTC.

V and J are TRBV28 and TRBJ2-2; TRBD1 aligns across 8 bases. The germline V gene has CDR1 MDHEN and CDR2 SYDVKM. The V gene end was trimmed by 5 bases and the J gene end by 4 bases; junction bases not matched to a gene: 9. The CDR3 has 16 residues. CDR3 region: CASSPPTGVGTGELFF. In DNA, the CDR3 is TGTGCCAGCAGTCCCCCGACAGGGGTCGGCACCGGGGAGCTGTTTTTT.

This CDR3 reads CSVDEGLTPQAFF. CDR3 bases: TGCAGCGTTGACGAGGGTCTAACTCCCCAAGCTTTCTTT. The V and J genes are TRBV29-1 and TRBJ1-1, with D unresolved. Germline CDR1 reads SQVTM; CDR2 reads ANQGSEA. The CDR3 length is 13 residues. With 3 bases removed from V and 9 bases from J, the gap between germline ends came to 17 bases. The full variable domain, its missing parts supplied by reference TRBV29-1 and TRBJ1-1, is SAVISQKPSRDICQRGTSLTIQCQVDSQVTMMFWYRQQPGQSLTLIATANQGSEATYESGFVIDKFPISRPNLTFSTLTVSNMSPEDSSIYLCSVDEGLTPQAFFGQGTRLTVV.

CDR3 nucleotide sequence: TGCGCCAGCAGCTTGGAACCTTACGGGGGTAAAACTGAAGCTTTCTTT. Its translation is CASSLEPYGGKTEAFF. This sequence joins TRBV5-1 and TRBJ1-1; weak D call: TRBD1 (5 bases). From germline, CDR1 is SGHRS and CDR2 YFSETQ. The germline V and J ends were trimmed by 0 bases and 5 bases, with 17 bases remaining between them. The CDR3 is made up of 16 amino acids.

The CDR3 loop is CASSLSYLQGFGGTDTQYF. The CDR3 DNA reads TGTGCCAGCAGTTTATCGTATCTGCAGGGTTTCGGGGGCACAGATACGCAGTATTTT. The genes are TRBV27 and TRBJ2-3; D may match TRBD1 or TRBD2 (5 bases each). There are 19 residues in the CDR3. Trimming removed 0 bases from V and 1 base from J, with 20 bases in between. The germline V gene encodes CDR1 MNHEY and CDR2 SMNVEV (reference sequence).

The V gene is TRBV9, the J gene TRBJ1-2, with 7 bases identical to TRBD1. Per germline, CDR1 SGDLS and CDR2 YYNGEE. V gave up 6 bases and J gave up 2 bases; unmatched junction bases: 13. CDR3 size: 16 residues. Here the CDR3 DNA reads TGTGCCAGCACCTGGGACCCGACAGGGAACAACTATGGCTACACCTTC. It encodes CASTWDPTGNNYGYTF. Supplemented by reference TRBV9 and TRBJ1-2, the full variable domain reads DSGVTQTPKHLITATGQRVTLRCSPRSGDLSVYWYQQSLDQGLQFLIQYYNGEERAKGNILERFSAQQFPDLHSELNLSSLELGDSALYFCASTWDPTGNNYGYTFGSGTRLTVV.